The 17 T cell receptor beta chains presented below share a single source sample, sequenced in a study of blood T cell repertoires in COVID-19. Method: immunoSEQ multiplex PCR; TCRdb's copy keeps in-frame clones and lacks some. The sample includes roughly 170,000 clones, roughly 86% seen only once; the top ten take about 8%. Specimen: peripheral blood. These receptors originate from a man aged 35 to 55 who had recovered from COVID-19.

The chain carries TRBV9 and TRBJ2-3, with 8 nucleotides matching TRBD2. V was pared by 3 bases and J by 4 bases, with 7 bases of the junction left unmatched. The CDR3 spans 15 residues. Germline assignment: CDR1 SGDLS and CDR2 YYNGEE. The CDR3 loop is CASSASREVPDTQYF. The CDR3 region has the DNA TGTGCCAGCAGCGCCTCGCGGGAGGTCCCAGATACGCAGTATTTT.

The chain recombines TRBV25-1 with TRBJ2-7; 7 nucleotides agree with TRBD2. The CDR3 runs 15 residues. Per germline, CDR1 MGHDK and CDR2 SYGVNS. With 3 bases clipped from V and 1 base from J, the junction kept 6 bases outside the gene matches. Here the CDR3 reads CASSDEWGGSYEQYF. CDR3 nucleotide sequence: TGTGCCAGCAGTGACGAGTGGGGGGGATCCTACGAGCAGTACTTC.

The CDR3 protein is CASSLGQVSGGYTF. In DNA, the CDR3 is TGTGCCAGTAGTCTTGGACAGGTCTCGGGAGGCTACACCTTC. The J gene is TRBJ1-2, the V gene TRBV19, with 7 bases that match TRBD1. This CDR3 contains 14 residues. CDR1 and CDR2 from the germline V gene are LNHDA and SQIVND (reference sequence). The J segment lost 8 bases and the V segment lost 5 bases, leaving 11 bases of the junction unmatched.

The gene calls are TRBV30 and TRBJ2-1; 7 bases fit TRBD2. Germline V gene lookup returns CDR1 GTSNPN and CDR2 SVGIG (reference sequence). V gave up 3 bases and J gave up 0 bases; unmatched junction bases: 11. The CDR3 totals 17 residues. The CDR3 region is CAWRASSGHYSYNEQFF. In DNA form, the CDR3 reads TGTGCCTGGAGGGCGTCTAGCGGACACTACTCCTACAATGAGCAGTTCTTC. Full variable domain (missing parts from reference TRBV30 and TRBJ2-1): SQTIHQWPATLVQPVGSPLSLECTVEGTSNPNLYWYRQAAGRGLQLLFYSVGIGQISSEVPQNLSASRPQDRQFILSSKKLLLSDSGFYLCAWRASSGHYSYNEQFFGPGTRLTVL.

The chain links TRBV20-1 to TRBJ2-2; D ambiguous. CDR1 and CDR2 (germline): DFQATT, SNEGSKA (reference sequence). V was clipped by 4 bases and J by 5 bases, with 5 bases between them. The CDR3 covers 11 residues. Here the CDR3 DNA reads TGCAGTGCTACACGGACCGGGGAGCTGTTTTTT. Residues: CSATRTGELFF.

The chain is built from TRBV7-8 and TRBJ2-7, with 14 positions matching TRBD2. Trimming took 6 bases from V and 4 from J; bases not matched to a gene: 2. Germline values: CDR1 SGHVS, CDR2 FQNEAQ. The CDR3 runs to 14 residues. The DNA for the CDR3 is TGTGCCAGCAGGGGGACTAGCGGGAGTTACGAGCAGTACTTC. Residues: CASRGTSGSYEQYF.

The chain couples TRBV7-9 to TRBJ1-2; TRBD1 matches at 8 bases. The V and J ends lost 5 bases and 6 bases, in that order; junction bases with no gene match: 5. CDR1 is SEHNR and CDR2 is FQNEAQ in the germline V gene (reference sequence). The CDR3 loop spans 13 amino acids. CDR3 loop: CASSLGQGNGYTF. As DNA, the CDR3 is TGTGCCAGCAGCCTCGGACAGGGCAATGGCTACACCTTC.

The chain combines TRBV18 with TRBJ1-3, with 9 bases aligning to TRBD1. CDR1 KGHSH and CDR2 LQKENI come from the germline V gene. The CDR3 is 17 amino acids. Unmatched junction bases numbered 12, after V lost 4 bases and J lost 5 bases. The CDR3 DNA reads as TGTGCCAGCTCACTTATCGTGGACAGGGGATCACGAAACACCATATATTTT. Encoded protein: CASSLIVDRGSRNTIYF.

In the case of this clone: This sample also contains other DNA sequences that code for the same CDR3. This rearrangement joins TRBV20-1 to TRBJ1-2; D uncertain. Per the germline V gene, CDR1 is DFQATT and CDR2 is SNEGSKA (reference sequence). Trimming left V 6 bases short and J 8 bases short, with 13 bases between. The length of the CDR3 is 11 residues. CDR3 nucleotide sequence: TGCAGTGCCCAGATTGGAGAGGGCTACACCTTC. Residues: CSAQIGEGYTF.

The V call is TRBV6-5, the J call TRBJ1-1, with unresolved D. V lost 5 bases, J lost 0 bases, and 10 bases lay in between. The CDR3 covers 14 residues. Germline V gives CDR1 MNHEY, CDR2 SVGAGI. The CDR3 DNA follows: TGTGCCAGCAGTCGTTGGGCCGTGAACACTGAAGCTTTCTTT. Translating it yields CASSRWAVNTEAFF.

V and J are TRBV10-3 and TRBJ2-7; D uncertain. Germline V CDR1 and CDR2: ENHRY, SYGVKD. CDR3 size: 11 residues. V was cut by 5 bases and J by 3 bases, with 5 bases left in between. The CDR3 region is CAISNSYEQYF. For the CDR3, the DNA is TGTGCCATCAGTAACAGCTACGAGCAGTACTTC.

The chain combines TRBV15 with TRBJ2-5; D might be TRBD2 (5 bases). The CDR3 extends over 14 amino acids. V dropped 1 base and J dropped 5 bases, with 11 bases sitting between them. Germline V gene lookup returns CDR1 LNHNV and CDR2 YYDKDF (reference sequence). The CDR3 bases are TGTGCCACCAGCAGAGCCCTAGGGAGCGAGACCCAGTACTTC. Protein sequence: CATSRALGSETQYF.

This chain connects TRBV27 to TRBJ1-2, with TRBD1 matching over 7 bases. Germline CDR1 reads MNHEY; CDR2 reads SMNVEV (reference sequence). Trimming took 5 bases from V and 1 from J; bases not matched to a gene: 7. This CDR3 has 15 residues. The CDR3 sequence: CASSPGTVHNYGYTF. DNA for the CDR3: TGTGCCAGCAGTCCCGGGACAGTCCATAACTATGGCTACACCTTC.

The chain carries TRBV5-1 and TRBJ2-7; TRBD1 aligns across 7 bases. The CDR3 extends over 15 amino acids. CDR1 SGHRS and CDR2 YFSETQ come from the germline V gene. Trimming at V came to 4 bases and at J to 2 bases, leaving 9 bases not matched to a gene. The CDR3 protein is CASSPSRQGPYEQYF. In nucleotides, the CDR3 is TGCGCCAGCAGCCCCTCTAGACAGGGACCCTACGAGCAGTACTTC. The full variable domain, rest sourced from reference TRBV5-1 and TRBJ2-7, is KAGVTQTPRYLIKTRGQQVTLSCSPISGHRSVSWYQQTPGQGLQFLFEYFSETQRNKGNFPGRFSGRQFSNSRSEMNVSTLELGDSALYLCASSPSRQGPYEQYFGPGTRLTVT.

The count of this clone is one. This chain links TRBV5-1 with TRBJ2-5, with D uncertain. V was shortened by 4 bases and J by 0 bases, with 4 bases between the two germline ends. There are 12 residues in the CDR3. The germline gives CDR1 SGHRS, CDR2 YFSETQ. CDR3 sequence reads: CASSEYQETQYF. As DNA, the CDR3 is TGCGCCAGCAGCGAGTACCAAGAGACCCAGTACTTC.

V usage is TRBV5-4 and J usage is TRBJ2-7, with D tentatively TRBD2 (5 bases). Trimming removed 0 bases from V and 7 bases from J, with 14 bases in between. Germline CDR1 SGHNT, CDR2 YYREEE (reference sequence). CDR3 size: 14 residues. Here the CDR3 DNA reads TGTGCCAGCAGCTTGGGCGGTTCGGAGGAAGAGCAGTACTTC. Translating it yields CASSLGGSEEEQYF.

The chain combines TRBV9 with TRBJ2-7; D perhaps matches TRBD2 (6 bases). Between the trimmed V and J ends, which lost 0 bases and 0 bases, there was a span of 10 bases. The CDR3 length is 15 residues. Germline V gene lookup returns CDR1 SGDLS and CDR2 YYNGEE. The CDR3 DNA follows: TGTGCCAGCAGCGTAGATGTTAGCGGCTCCTACGAGCAGTACTTC. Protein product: CASSVDVSGSYEQYF.